This T cell receptor (beta chain) emerged from a study of control samples from healthy donors and cancer patients (dated by TCRdb to about 2020). To note about this clone: The clone's antigen remains unknown. Base qualities are not at hand, and no much larger clone is one base apart.

The V end loses 3 bases and the J end loses 1 base, and a stretch of 15 bases separates them. According to the germline V gene, CDR1 reads SQVTM and CDR2 reads ANQGSEA. The CDR3 starts with the cysteine, ends with the phenylalanine, and has 15 residues. Just the 45-base CDR3 DNA is kept, in frame starting at base 1. The library relied on the immunoSEQ multiplex PCR assay. TCRdb stores this immuneACCESS table with in-frame sequences only. Part of the clones is absent; in the studies checked, under half of the shortfall reflects unresolved V genes, and no reason is known for the rest. The sample records 230,000 or so clones, just under 95% of which are singletons. The top ten constitute roughly 1.6% of the sample.

Sequenced: blood. The TCR sequence derives from a man between 45 and 60 years old in good health. The chain employs TRBV29-1 and TRBJ1-2; TRBD1 is a possible D gene, resting on 5 matching bases. The DNA sequence follows: TGCAGCGTTGAGAGGGCGGGGAGGGGTAACTATGGCTACACCTTC. This is translated as CSVERAGRGNYGYTF.